The text below deals with one T cell receptor beta chain. The entry originates in a study of control samples from healthy donors and cancer patients. Trimming stripped 3 bases from V and 2 bases from J, with 10 bases between. This CDR3 region has 14 residues. Germline V gene data show CDR1 as KGHDR and CDR2 as SFDVKD. Only in-frame clones appear in the TCRdb table, and some are missing; sequencing was by immunoSEQ multiplex PCR. The sample yields tens of thousands of clones, 70% to 90% seen once. This sequence joins TRBV24-1 and TRBJ2-7, with D hard to call. This receptor was taken from a woman in her 50s in good health. Sequenced: blood. Here the CDR3 reads CATSDSRVPYEQYF. The CDR3 coding sequence is TGTGCCACCAGTGATAGCCGGGTGCCCTACGAGCAGTACTTC.